This passage covers 23 T cell receptor beta chains from one sample sequenced in a study of Tregs in tolerant kidney transplant recipients. Using immunoSEQ multiplex PCR, the repertoire was profiled, and TCRdb retains in-frame clones only, with some absent. The sample lists more than 60,000 clones; approximately 98% were seen once. Sequences were derived from CD4+ T cells from blood, sampled before the transplant. These receptors all come from a human donor who received a combined kidney and bone marrow transplant.

This clone is a singleton in its sample. The chain is built from TRBV5-1 and TRBJ1-1, with D possibly being TRBD1 (6 bases). Trimming removed 4 bases at V and 0 bases at J, with 13 bases between. CDR1 SGHRS and CDR2 YFSETQ come from the germline V gene. This CDR3 is built from 15 residues. In nucleotides, the CDR3 is TGCGCCAGCAGCAGAAGGACAGACCTGAACACTGAAGCTTTCTTT. This codes for CASSRRTDLNTEAFF.

J is TRBJ1-1 and V is TRBV5-6; the D is unclear. This CDR3 region has 14 residues. Germline V gives CDR1 SGHDT, CDR2 YYEEEE. V was pared by 0 bases and J by 1 base, with 7 bases between. In nucleotides, the CDR3 is TGTGCCAGCAGCTTGGGCCTAGAGAACACTGAAGCTTTCTTT. It is translated as CASSLGLENTEAFF.

V is TRBV6-6 and J is TRBJ1-6; D not certain. The CDR3 spans 15 residues. The V gene lost 7 bases and the J gene lost 9 bases, with 19 bases spanning the gap. The germline CDR1 and CDR2 sequences are MNHNY and SVGAGI (reference sequence). The CDR3 region has the DNA TGTGCCAGCACCCTCGTGAGTCCTAGAGGTTCACCCCTCCACTTT. Translated, it gives CASTLVSPRGSPLHF.

The chain joins TRBV5-5 to TRBJ1-5; possibly TRBD1 for D (5 bases). This CDR3 has 14 residues. Between the trimmed V and J ends, which lost 6 bases and 4 bases, there was a span of 14 bases. Per germline, CDR1 SGHKS and CDR2 YYEKEE (reference sequence). The CDR3 DNA is TGTGCCAGCACCGATGGGGGAGGGAATCAGCCCCAGCATTTT. Translation gives CASTDGGGNQPQHF.

The chain recombines TRBV5-1 with TRBJ2-1, with 9 bases that match TRBD2. The CDR3 has 15 residues. J was trimmed by 0 bases and V by 4 bases; bases with no gene match: 2. Germline V gives CDR1 SGHRS, CDR2 YFSETQ. CDR3 DNA: TGCGCCAGCAGCCGGACTAGCGCCTCCTACAATGAGCAGTTCTTC. Translation: CASSRTSASYNEQFF.

The chain carries TRBV27 and TRBJ1-1; TRBD1 agrees at 10 bases. There are 19 residues in the CDR3. Germline trimming cut 2 bases from V and 0 bases from J; bases unmatched to any gene: 12. The germline CDR1 and CDR2 sequences are MNHEY and SMNVEV (reference sequence). CDR3 residues: CASSLKGPLTGGLNTEAFF. The CDR3 DNA reads as TGTGCCAGCAGTTTAAAGGGTCCGTTGACAGGGGGCCTGAACACTGAAGCTTTCTTT.

The rearrangement links TRBV4-2 to TRBJ1-1; no clear D gene. Germline values: CDR1 LGHNA, CDR2 YNFKEQ. CDR3 length equals 12 residues. Between the trimmed V and J ends, which lost 0 bases and 7 bases, there was a span of 6 bases. CDR3 DNA: TGTGCCAGCAGCCAAGAACGGGTTGAAGCTTTCTTT. It encodes CASSQERVEAFF.

V is TRBV27 and J is TRBJ2-2; 10 positions match TRBD2. Trimming at V came to 4 bases and at J to 4 bases, leaving 9 bases not matched to a gene. The CDR3 sequence is 17 residues long. Germline V gene data show CDR1 as MNHEY and CDR2 as SMNVEV (reference sequence). CDR3: CASSSPLAGVRTGELFF. CDR3 nucleotide sequence: TGTGCCAGCAGTTCCCCTCTAGCGGGAGTACGCACCGGGGAGCTGTTTTTT.

The V gene is TRBV11-3, the J gene TRBJ2-7, with a possible D match to TRBD1 (6 bases). V lost 5 bases and J 0 bases, leaving 23 bases between the germline ends. The CDR3 runs to 18 residues. Germline lookup yields CDR1 SGHNT and CDR2 YENEEA. In DNA form, the CDR3 reads TGTGCCAGCAGCCCCGAACCCTCCTGGACAGCCTTCTCCTACGAGCAGTACTTC. Translation gives CASSPEPSWTAFSYEQYF.

The chain combines TRBV6-4 with TRBJ2-1; 10 bases line up with TRBD2. This CDR3 has 15 amino acids. The V segment lost 5 bases and the J segment 8 bases; nucleotides outside the gene matches: 9. The V gene's germline CDR1 is MRHNA and CDR2 SNTAGT. The CDR3 DNA sequence: TGTGCCAGCAGTTCCAGCGGGAGGGCCTGGGATGAGCAGTTCTTC. Translating it yields CASSSSGRAWDEQFF.

The rearrangement links TRBV7-3 to TRBJ2-3; TRBD2 matches at 7 bases. This CDR3 has 15 residues. Germline trimming cut 2 bases from V and 4 bases from J; bases unmatched to any gene: 6. Germline values: CDR1 SGHTA, CDR2 FQGTGA. The CDR3 spells CASSLEGLVPDTQYF. Here the CDR3 DNA reads TGTGCCAGCAGCTTAGAAGGACTAGTGCCAGATACGCAGTATTTT.

The chain combines TRBV13 with TRBJ1-2; 7 positions agree with TRBD1. Germline assignment: CDR1 PRHDT and CDR2 FYEKMQ (reference sequence). The CDR3 is 16 amino acids. The V and J ends lost 1 base and 4 bases, in that order; junction bases with no gene match: 9. The CDR3 DNA reads as TGTGCCAGCAGCTTAGACAGGGGCTCTTTTACCTATGGCTACACCTTC. It encodes CASSLDRGSFTYGYTF.

The chain uses TRBV6-5 and TRBJ1-1; D possibly corresponds to TRBD1 (5 bases). There are 13 residues in the CDR3. Trimming took off 0 bases at V and 11 bases at J, with 13 bases between the two ends. Germline-derived CDR1 and CDR2 are MNHEY and SVGAGI. The CDR3 nucleotides are TGTGCCAGCAGTTACTCGACCCCAGGGAAGGCTTTCTTT. Translated, it gives CASSYSTPGKAFF.

The J gene is TRBJ1-2, the V gene TRBV5-6, with 11 positions matching TRBD1. V trimming: 2 bases; J trimming: 7 bases; junction bases outside the gene matches: 7. Germline CDR1 SGHDT, CDR2 YYEEEE. The CDR3 has 15 amino acids. The CDR3 is CASSLVGTGGIGYTF. Written as DNA, the CDR3 is TGTGCCAGCAGCTTAGTTGGGACAGGGGGAATTGGCTACACCTTC.

The chain uses TRBV7-8 and TRBJ1-1, with 7 bases matching TRBD1. With V trimmed by 3 bases and J by 5 bases, 9 bases remained unmatched. The CDR3 runs 15 residues. Germline values: CDR1 SGHVS, CDR2 FQNEAQ. Written as DNA, the CDR3 is TGTGCCAGCAGCTTCCAGGGGGAAGCGGGTACTGAAGCTTTCTTT. It is translated as CASSFQGEAGTEAFF.

This chain joins TRBV11-3 and TRBJ2-2; D unclear. Trimming took 5 bases from V and 1 from J, leaving 8 bases between them. The CDR3 length is 14 residues. Germline CDR1 and CDR2: SGHNT and YENEEA. CDR3 residues: CASSQVGNTGELFF. CDR3 nucleotides: TGTGCCAGCAGCCAGGTCGGGAACACCGGGGAGCTGTTTTTT.

Written as DNA, the CDR3 is TGTGCCAGCAGTGAAGTCGGACTAGCGGGGCCTGAGACCCAGTACTTC. Translating gives CASSEVGLAGPETQYF. V gene TRBV2 combines with J gene TRBJ2-5, with 12 bases that match TRBD2. Trimming cost V 1 base and J 5 bases; bases outside gene matches: 5. This CDR3 contains 16 residues. Per germline, CDR1 SNHLY and CDR2 FYNNEI.

About this clone: The sample contains more than one DNA sequence encoding this CDR3. This rearrangement joins TRBV5-1 to TRBJ2-1, with D tentatively TRBD2 (5 bases). Trimming pared 2 bases from V and 3 bases from J, leaving 9 bases between. The CDR3 consists of 14 residues. Germline V gene sequence: CDR1 SGHRS, CDR2 YFSETQ. CDR3 sequence: CASSFGSGYNEQFF. CDR3 bases: TGCGCCAGCAGCTTTGGAAGCGGCTACAATGAGCAGTTCTTC.

The genes are TRBV4-2 and TRBJ2-1; 11 positions agree with TRBD2. The CDR3 spans 16 residues. Germline-derived CDR1 and CDR2 are LGHNA and YNFKEQ. V gave up 4 bases and J gave up 6 bases; unmatched junction bases: 8. Here the CDR3 reads CASSLIGSGRANEQFF. CDR3 in DNA: TGTGCCAGCAGCCTGATAGGTAGCGGGAGGGCCAATGAGCAGTTCTTC.

J is TRBJ1-1 and V is TRBV10-3; D may be TRBD1 (6 bases). V was pared by 2 bases and J by 3 bases, with 16 bases between. Germline V gene lookup returns CDR1 ENHRY and CDR2 SYGVKD. This CDR3 contains 16 residues. The CDR3 spells CAISERGAGVDTEAFF. Here the CDR3 DNA reads TGTGCCATCAGTGAGAGGGGGGCGGGGGTTGACACTGAAGCTTTCTTT.

The chain has TRBV7-8 and TRBJ2-6; D may be TRBD1 (6 bases). Germline V lookup: CDR1 SGHVS, CDR2 FQNEAQ. The CDR3 contains 17 residues. Trimming stripped 1 base from V and 4 bases from J, with 14 bases between. DNA of the CDR3: TGTGCCAGCAGCTTAGTTCAGGGGACGGGCGGGGCCAACGTCCTGACTTTC. As protein: CASSLVQGTGGANVLTF.

The CDR3 region is CASSDKDRVIETQYF. The DNA for the CDR3 is TGTGCCAGCAGTGACAAGGACAGGGTGATAGAGACCCAGTACTTC. The rearrangement joins TRBV2 to TRBJ2-5; TRBD1 matches at 8 bases. CDR3 size: 15 residues. Germline V gene sequence: CDR1 SNHLY, CDR2 FYNNEI. V was pared by 3 bases and J by 4 bases, with 7 bases of the junction left unmatched.

The chain is built from TRBV11-2 and TRBJ2-5, with 8 bases aligning to TRBD2. Germline V gene data show CDR1 as SGHAT and CDR2 as FQNNGV. This CDR3 is built from 15 residues. The trim removed 7 bases at V and 1 base at J, leaving 8 bases unmatched. CDR3: CASTPGGGLQETQYF. The CDR3 DNA sequence: TGTGCCAGCACGCCTGGCGGGGGGCTCCAAGAGACCCAGTACTTC.